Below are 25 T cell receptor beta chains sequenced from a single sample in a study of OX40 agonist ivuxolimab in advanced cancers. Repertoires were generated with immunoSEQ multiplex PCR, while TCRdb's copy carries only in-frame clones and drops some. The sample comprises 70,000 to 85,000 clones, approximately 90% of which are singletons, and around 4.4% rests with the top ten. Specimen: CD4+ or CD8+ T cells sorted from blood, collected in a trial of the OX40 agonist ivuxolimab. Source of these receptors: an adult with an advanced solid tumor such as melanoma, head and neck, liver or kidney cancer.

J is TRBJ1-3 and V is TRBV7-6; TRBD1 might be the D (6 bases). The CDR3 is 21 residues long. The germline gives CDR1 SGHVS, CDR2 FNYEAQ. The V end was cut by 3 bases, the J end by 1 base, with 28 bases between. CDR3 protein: CASSLIGKGVTGGRSGNTIYF. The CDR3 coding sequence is TGTGCCAGCAGCTTGATAGGCAAGGGGGTGACTGGCGGGAGATCTGGAAACACCATATATTTT.

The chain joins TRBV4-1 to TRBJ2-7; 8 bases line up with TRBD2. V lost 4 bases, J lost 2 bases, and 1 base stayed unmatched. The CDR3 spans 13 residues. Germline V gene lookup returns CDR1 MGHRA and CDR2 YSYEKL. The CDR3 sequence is CASSLSGTYEQYF. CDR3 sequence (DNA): TGCGCCAGCAGCCTTAGCGGGACCTACGAGCAGTACTTC.

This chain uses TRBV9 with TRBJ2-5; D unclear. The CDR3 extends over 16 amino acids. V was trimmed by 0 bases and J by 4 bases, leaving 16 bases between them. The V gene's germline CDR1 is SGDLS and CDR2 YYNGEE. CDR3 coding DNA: TGTGCCAGCAGCGTAGGGAGCGCCAGAACGATAGAGACCCAGTACTTC. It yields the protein CASSVGSARTIETQYF.

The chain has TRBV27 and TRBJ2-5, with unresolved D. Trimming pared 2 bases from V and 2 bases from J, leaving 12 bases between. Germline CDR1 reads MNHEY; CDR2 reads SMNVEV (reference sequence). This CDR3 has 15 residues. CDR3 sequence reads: CASSLVGLGQETQYF. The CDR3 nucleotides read TGTGCCAGCAGTTTAGTCGGTTTGGGGCAAGAGACCCAGTACTTC.

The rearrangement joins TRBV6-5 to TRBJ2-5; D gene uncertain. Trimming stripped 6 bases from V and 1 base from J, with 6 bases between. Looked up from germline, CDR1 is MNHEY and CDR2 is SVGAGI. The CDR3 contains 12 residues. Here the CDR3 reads CASSRSQETQYF. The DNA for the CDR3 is TGTGCCAGCAGCCGCAGCCAAGAGACCCAGTACTTC.

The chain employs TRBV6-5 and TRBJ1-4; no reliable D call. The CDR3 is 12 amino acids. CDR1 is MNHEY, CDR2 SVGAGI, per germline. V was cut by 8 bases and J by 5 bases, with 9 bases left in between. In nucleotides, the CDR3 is TGTGCCAGCGGTAGAGGAAATGAAAAACTGTTTTTT. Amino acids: CASGRGNEKLFF.

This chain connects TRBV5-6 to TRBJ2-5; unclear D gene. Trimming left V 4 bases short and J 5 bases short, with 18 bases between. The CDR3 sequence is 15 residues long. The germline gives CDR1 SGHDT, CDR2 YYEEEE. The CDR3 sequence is CASSRSTRPLETQYF. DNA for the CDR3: TGTGCCAGCAGCCGATCGACTCGACCCCTGGAGACCCAGTACTTC.

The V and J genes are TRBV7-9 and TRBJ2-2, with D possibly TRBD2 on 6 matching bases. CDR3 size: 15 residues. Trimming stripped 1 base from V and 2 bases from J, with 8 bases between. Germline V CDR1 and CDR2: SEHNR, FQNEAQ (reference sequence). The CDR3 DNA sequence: TGTGCCAGCAGCTTAGACGGACTAAACACCGGGGAGCTGTTTTTT. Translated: CASSLDGLNTGELFF.

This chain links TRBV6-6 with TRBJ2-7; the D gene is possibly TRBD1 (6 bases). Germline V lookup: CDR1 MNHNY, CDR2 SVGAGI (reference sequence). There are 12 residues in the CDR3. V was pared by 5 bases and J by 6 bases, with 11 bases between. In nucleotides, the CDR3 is TGTGCCAGCAGTCCACAGGGCGGCGAGCAGTACTTC. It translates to CASSPQGGEQYF.

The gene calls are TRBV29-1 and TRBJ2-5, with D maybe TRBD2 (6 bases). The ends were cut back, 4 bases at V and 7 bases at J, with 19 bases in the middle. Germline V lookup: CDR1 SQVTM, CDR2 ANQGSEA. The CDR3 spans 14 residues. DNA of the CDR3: TGCAGCGTTGTAGCAGGAGGGGCCCTTGCGACCCAGTACTTC. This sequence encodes CSVVAGGALATQYF.

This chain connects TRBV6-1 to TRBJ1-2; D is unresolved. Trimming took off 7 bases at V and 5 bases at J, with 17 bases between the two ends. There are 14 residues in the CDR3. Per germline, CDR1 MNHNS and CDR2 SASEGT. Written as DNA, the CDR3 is TGTGCCAGCACCCGCTGGGTCGAGACGTATGGCTACACCTTC. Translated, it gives CASTRWVETYGYTF.

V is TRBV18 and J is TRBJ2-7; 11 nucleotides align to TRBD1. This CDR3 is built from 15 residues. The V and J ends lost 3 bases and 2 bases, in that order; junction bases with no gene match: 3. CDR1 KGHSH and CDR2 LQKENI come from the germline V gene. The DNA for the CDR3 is TGTGCCAGCTCACCCGGGACAGGGGGGGCCTACGAGCAGTACTTC. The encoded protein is CASSPGTGGAYEQYF.

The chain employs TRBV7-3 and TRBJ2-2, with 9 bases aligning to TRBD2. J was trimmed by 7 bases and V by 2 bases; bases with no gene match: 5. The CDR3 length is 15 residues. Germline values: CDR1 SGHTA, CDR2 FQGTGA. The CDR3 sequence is CASSLGLAGIGELFF. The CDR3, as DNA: TGTGCCAGCAGCTTAGGGCTAGCGGGAATCGGGGAGCTGTTTTTT.

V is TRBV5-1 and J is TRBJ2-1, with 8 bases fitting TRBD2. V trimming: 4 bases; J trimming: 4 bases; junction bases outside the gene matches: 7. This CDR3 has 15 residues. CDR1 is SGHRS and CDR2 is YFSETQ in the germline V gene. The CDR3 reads CASSHFSGGYNEQFF. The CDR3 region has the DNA TGCGCCAGCAGCCATTTTTCGGGAGGGTACAATGAGCAGTTCTTC.

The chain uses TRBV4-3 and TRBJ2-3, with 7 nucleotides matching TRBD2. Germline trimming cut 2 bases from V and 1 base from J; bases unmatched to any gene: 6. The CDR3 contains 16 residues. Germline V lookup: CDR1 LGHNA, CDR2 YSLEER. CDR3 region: CASSQFGAGRTDTQYF. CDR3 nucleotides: TGCGCCAGCAGCCAATTTGGAGCGGGGCGCACAGATACGCAGTATTTT.

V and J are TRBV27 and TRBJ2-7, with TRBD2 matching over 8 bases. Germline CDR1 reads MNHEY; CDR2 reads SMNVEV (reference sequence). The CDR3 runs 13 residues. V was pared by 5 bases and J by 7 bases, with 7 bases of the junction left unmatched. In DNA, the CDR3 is TGTGCCAGCAGTGACGGGAGGGCCCGGGAGCAGTACTTC. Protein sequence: CASSDGRAREQYF.

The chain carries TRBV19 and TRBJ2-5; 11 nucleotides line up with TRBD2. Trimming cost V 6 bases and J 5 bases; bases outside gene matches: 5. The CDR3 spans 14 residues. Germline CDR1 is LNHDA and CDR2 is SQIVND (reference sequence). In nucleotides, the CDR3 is TGTGCCAGTAGCCCTAGCGGGAGGTCGGAGACCCAGTACTTC. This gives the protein CASSPSGRSETQYF.

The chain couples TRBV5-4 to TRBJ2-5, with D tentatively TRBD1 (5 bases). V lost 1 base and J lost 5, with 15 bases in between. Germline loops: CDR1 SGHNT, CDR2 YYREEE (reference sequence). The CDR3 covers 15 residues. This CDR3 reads CASSLRGGAWETQYF. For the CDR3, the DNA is TGTGCCAGCAGCTTGAGGGGCGGAGCCTGGGAGACCCAGTACTTC.

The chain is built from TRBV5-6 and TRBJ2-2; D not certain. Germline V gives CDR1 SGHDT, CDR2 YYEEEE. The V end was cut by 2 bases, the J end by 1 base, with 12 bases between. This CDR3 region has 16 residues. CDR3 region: CASSFGPHQNTGELFF. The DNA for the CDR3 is TGTGCCAGCAGCTTCGGGCCGCATCAGAACACCGGGGAGCTGTTTTTT.

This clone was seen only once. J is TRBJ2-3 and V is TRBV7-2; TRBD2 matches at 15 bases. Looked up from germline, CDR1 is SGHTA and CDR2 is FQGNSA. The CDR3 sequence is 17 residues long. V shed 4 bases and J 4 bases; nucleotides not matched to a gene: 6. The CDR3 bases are TGTGCCAGCAGCTCTATGGGACTAGCGGGAGGATCAGATACGCAGTATTTT. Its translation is CASSSMGLAGGSDTQYF.

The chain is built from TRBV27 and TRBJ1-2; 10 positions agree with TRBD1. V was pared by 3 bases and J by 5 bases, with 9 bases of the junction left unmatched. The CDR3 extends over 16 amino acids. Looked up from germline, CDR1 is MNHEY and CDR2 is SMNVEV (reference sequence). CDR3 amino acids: CASSFLGQGQFYGYTF. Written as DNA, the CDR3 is TGTGCCAGCAGTTTCCTGGGACAGGGGCAATTTTATGGCTACACCTTC.

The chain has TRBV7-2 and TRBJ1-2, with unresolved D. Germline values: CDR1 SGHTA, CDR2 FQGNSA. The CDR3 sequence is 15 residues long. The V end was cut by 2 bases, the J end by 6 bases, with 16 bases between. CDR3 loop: CASSLRPRAGDGYTF. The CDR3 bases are TGTGCCAGCAGCTTACGTCCGAGGGCTGGGGATGGCTACACCTTC.

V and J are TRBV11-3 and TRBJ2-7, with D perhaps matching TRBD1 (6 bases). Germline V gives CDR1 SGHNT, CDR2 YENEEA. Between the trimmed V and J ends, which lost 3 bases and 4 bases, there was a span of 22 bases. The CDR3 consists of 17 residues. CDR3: CASSFRQGIGGKYEQYF. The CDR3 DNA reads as TGTGCCAGCAGCTTTCGGCAGGGGATCGGTGGGAAGTACGAGCAGTACTTC.

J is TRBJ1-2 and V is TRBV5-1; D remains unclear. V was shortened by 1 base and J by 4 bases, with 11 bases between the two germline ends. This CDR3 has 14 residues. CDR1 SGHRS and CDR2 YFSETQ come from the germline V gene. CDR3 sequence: CASSLMDALYGYTF. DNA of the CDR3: TGCGCCAGCAGCTTGATGGATGCCCTCTATGGCTACACCTTC.

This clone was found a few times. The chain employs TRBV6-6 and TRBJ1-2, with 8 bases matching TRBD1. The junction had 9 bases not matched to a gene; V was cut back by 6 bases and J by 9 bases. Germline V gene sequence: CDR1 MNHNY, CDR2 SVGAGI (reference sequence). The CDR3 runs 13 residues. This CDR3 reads CASRQGVGRSYTF. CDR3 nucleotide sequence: TGTGCCAGCAGACAGGGGGTGGGTCGTAGCTACACCTTC.